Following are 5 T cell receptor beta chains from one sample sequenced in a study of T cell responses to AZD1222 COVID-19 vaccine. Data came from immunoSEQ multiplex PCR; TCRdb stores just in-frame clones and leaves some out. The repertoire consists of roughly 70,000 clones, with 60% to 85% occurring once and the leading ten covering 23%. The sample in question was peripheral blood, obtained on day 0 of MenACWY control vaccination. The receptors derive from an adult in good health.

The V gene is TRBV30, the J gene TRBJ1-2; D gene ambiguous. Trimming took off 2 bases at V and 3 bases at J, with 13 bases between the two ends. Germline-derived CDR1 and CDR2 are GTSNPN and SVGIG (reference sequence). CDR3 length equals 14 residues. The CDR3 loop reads CAWSTSRADYGYTF. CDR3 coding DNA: TGTGCCTGGAGTACCTCCCGGGCAGACTATGGCTACACCTTC.

The CDR3 is CASSGTANQPQHF. The CDR3 DNA is TGTGCCAGCAGTGGAACAGCTAATCAGCCCCAGCATTTT. The chain couples TRBV2 to TRBJ1-5; no firm D call. Trimming cost V 4 bases and J 4 bases, with 8 bases left between them. Germline V lookup: CDR1 SNHLY, CDR2 FYNNEI. This CDR3 comprises 13 residues.

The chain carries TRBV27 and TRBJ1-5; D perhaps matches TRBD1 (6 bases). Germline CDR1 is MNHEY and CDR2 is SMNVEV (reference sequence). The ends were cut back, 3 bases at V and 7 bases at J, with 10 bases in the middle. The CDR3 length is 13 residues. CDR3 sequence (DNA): TGTGCCAGCAGTTTTAGGGGGAACCAGCCCCAGCATTTT. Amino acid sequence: CASSFRGNQPQHF.

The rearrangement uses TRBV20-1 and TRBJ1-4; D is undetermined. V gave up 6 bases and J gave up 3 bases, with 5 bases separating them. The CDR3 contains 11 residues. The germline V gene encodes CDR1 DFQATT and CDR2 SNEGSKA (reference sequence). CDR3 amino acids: CSARPNEKLFF. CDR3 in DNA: TGCAGTGCGCGACCTAATGAAAAACTGTTTTTT.

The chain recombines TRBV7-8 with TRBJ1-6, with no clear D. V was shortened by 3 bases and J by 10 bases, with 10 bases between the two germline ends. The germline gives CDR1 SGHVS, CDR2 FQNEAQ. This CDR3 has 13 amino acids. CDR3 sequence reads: CASSFNRGSPLHF. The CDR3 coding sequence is TGTGCCAGCAGCTTTAACCGTGGATCACCCCTCCACTTT.